This is a list of T cell receptor beta chains from one sample in a study of CD8 T cells in Susac syndrome. TCRdb analysed the immunoSEQ multiplex PCR reads with MiXCR anew, one entry per CDR3 protein. Of about 100,000 distinct CDR3 sequences detected, nearly 97% appear once; the ten largest clones hold 0.3%. Material for sequencing was CD8+ T cells from PBMCs. Receptors originate from a human donor with Susac syndrome. The CDR3 runs from the conserved cysteine through the conserved F or W. D genes are given only for firm matches.

j_call	v_call	d_call	cdr3_aa	cdr3_nt
TRBJ2-7	TRBV9	-	CASSVGDGEQYF	TGTGCCAGCAGCGTAGGAGACGGTGAGCAGTACTTC
TRBJ2-1	TRBV27	TRBD2	CASSLGSGRYNEQFF	TGTGCCAGCAGTTTAGGGAGCGGGAGGTACAATGAGCAGTTCTTC
TRBJ2-7	TRBV21-1	-	CASSNSGRSDEQYF	TGTGCCAGCAGCAATAGCGGGAGGTCGGACGAGCAGTACTTC
TRBJ2-3	TRBV4-1	TRBD1	CASSQEGQGASTDTQYF	TGCGCCAGCAGCCAAGAGGGGCAGGGGGCTAGCACAGATACGCAGTATTTT
TRBJ1-1	TRBV28	-	CASGNTEAFF	TGTGCCAGCGGGAACACTGAAGCTTTCTTT
TRBJ1-2	TRBV5-4	-	CASRPSTDSNYGYTF	TGTGCCAGCAGGCCCAGTACAGATAGCAACTATGGCTACACCTTC
TRBJ1-6	TRBV7-2	-	CASSSGGQHNSPLHF	TGTGCCAGCAGCTCTGGGGGGCAGCATAATTCACCCCTCCACTTT
TRBJ1-5	TRBV6-2/TRBV6-3	-	CASSYEDSYQPQHF	TGTGCCAGCAGTTACGAGGACAGTTATCAGCCCCAGCATTTT
TRBJ1-6	TRBV20-1	-	CSVQGPSNSPLHF	TGCAGTGTACAGGGCCCTTCTAATTCACCCCTCCACTTT
TRBJ1-2	TRBV9	TRBD1	CASSEGNRGDGYTF	TGTGCCAGCAGCGAGGGGAACAGGGGTGATGGCTACACCTTC